The 18 T cell receptor beta chains presented below share a single source sample, sequenced in a study of Graves' ophthalmopathy and Graves' hyperthyroidism. RNA transcripts served as template for amplifying TCR beta CDR3 sequences. HTBI primers served in a first-round RT-PCR, which a second-round multiplex PCR followed. TCRdb used MiXCR to reprocess the multiplex PCR reads, holding one entry per CDR3 protein. The sample lists just over 400,000 distinct CDR3 sequences, 20% to 25% occurring once. The sample comprised peripheral blood. The receptors come from a woman between 18 and 30 years old with stable Graves' hyperthyroidism.

This clonotype was counted many times. This chain links TRBV5-1 with TRBJ2-2; TRBD2 agrees at 7 bases. Germline V gene lookup returns CDR1 SGHRS and CDR2 YFSETQ. Trimming took 6 bases from V and 2 from J; bases not matched to a gene: 7. CDR3 length: 15 residues. CDR3 nucleotide sequence: TGCGCCAGCATCTCTAGCGGATCAAACACCGGGGAGCTGTTTTTT. Its protein product is CASISSGSNTGELFF.

The table lists this clonotype with many counts. The V and J genes are TRBV29-1 and TRBJ2-7; 11 bases agree with TRBD2. Germline V gene sequence: CDR1 SQVTM, CDR2 ANQGSEA. With V trimmed by 3 bases and J by 2 bases, 9 bases remained unmatched. The CDR3 runs to 16 residues. The DNA for the CDR3 is TGCAGCGTTGACGTCGGGACTAGCGGAGCACCCTACGAGCAGTACTTC. The encoded protein is CSVDVGTSGAPYEQYF.

At least ten counts were recorded for this clonotype. The rearrangement links TRBV11-2 to TRBJ2-7; the D is unclear. Between the trimmed V and J ends, which lost 0 bases and 4 bases, there was a span of 13 bases. Germline V gives CDR1 SGHAT, CDR2 FQNNGV. This CDR3 is 15 amino acids long. The CDR3 region has the DNA TGTGCCAGCAGCTTAGAGTTGGGCAGACCTTACGAGCAGTACTTC. Its translation is CASSLELGRPYEQYF. Full variable domain (missing parts from reference TRBV11-2 and TRBJ2-7): EAGVAQSPRYKIIEKRQSVAFWCNPISGHATLYWYQQILGQGPKLLIQFQNNGVVDDSQLPKDRFSAERLKGVDSTLKIQPAKLEDSAVYLCASSLELGRPYEQYFGPGTRLTVT.

This clonotype was seen repeatedly, ten times or more. V is TRBV7-9 and J is TRBJ1-1, with 8 bases identical to TRBD1. Trimming removed 2 bases from V and 1 base from J; junction bases left unmatched: 3. CDR1 and CDR2 (germline): SEHNR, FQNEAQ (reference sequence). The CDR3 sequence is 15 residues long. The CDR3 DNA reads as TGTGCCAGCAGCTTATCCAGGGGGCAGAACACTGAAGCTTTCTTT. Encoded protein: CASSLSRGQNTEAFF.

A word on this clonotype: A junction boundary mismatches the germline segment, possibly from a read error. The chain employs TRBV2 and TRBJ2-4, with D maybe TRBD1 (5 bases). Germline CDR1 reads SNHLY; CDR2 reads FYNNEI. This CDR3 contains 15 residues. The CDR3: CASSENAAGWGIKYF. The CDR3 nucleotides read TGTGCCAGCAGTGAGAATGCGGCAGGTTGGGGCATTAAGTACTTC.

This clonotype was picked up many times. The chain carries TRBV2 and TRBJ2-3, with D tentatively TRBD2 (5 bases). The CDR3 has 18 amino acids. CDR1 and CDR2 from the germline V gene are SNHLY and FYNNEI. Trimming removed 2 bases from V and 7 bases from J, with 25 bases in between. The CDR3 loop is CASSEPEGHTTPPYTQYF. As DNA, the CDR3 is TGTGCCAGCAGTGAACCTGAGGGCCACACCACACCCCCCTATACGCAGTATTTT.

Ten or more counts support this clonotype. J is TRBJ1-1 and V is TRBV30, with no clear D. CDR1 GTSNPN and CDR2 SVGIG come from the germline V gene (reference sequence). This CDR3 spans 14 amino acids. The ends were cut back, 7 bases at V and 2 bases at J, with 17 bases in the middle. CDR3 nucleotide sequence: TGTGCCTCTCAAGGGCCCTCCAGTAACACTGAAGCTTTCTTT. This gives the protein CASQGPSSNTEAFF.

The sample holds a few counts of this clonotype. The CDR3 DNA reads as TGTGCCTGGAGTGACCAATTGGGACAGTTGGGGACTGAAGCTTTCTTT. Protein product: CAWSDQLGQLGTEAFF. V is TRBV30 and J is TRBJ1-1; 7 nucleotides line up with TRBD1. This CDR3 is 16 amino acids long. Unmatched junction bases numbered 13, after V lost 1 base and J lost 5 bases. Germline-derived CDR1 and CDR2 are GTSNPN and SVGIG (reference sequence). The full variable domain, in which reference TRBV30 and TRBJ1-1 provide the parts outside the CDR3, is SQTIHQWPATLVQPVGSPLSLECTVEGTSNPNLYWYRQAAGRGLQLLFYSVGIGQISSEVPQNLSASRPQDRQFILSSKKLLLSDSGFYLCAWSDQLGQLGTEAFFGQGTRLTVV.

The CDR3 sequence: CASSYSTGGGYGYTF. CDR3 sequence (DNA): TGTGCCAGCAGTTACTCGACAGGGGGCGGCTATGGCTACACCTTC. This chain connects TRBV6-2 or TRBV6-3 to TRBJ1-2, with TRBD1 matching over 10 bases. CDR1 is MNHEY and CDR2 is SVGEGT in the germline V gene. The trim removed 0 bases at V and 4 bases at J, leaving 2 bases unmatched. The CDR3 totals 15 residues.

This chain uses TRBV12-3 or TRBV12-4 with TRBJ1-2; 7 bases align to TRBD1. The CDR3 sequence is 14 residues long. V was clipped by 5 bases and J by 3 bases; unmatched bases: 6. In nucleotides, the CDR3 is TGTGCCAGCAGTGCCGTCAGGGGGGACTATGGCTACACCTTC. Translating gives CASSAVRGDYGYTF.

This clonotype was detected many times. CDR3 protein: CASSWTSGRPKNIQYF. The CDR3 DNA follows: TGCGCCAGCAGCTGGACTAGCGGGAGACCCAAAAACATTCAGTACTTC. The V and J genes are TRBV5-1 and TRBJ2-4; 13 nucleotides agree with TRBD2. Germline V gene sequence: CDR1 SGHRS, CDR2 YFSETQ. The ends lost 3 bases at V and 2 bases at J; junction bases unmatched: 2. This CDR3 is built from 16 residues.

This clonotype was recorded at least ten times. This chain uses TRBV2 with TRBJ1-3, with 7 bases lining up with TRBD1. Per germline, CDR1 SNHLY and CDR2 FYNNEI. The V and J ends lost 6 bases and 0 bases, in that order; junction bases with no gene match: 5. The CDR3 covers 15 residues. CDR3 nucleotide sequence: TGTGCCAGCAGAGCGGGACAGTTCTCTGGAAACACCATATATTTT. Encoded protein: CASRAGQFSGNTIYF.

This clonotype showed up many times. This sequence joins TRBV11-2 and TRBJ2-6; D remains ambiguous. The germline V and J ends were trimmed by 5 bases and 0 bases, with 14 bases remaining between them. The germline V gene has CDR1 SGHAT and CDR2 FQNNGV. This CDR3 has 17 amino acids. DNA for the CDR3: TGTGCCAGCAGCCATTACCGGCGGCCCTCTGGGGCCAACGTCCTGACTTTC. It encodes CASSHYRRPSGANVLTF.

This clonotype was picked up many times. This sequence joins TRBV6-1 and TRBJ2-3; 15 bases agree with TRBD2. In germline, CDR1 is MNHNS, CDR2 SASEGT. CDR3 length equals 16 residues. Germline trimming cut 6 bases from V and 1 base from J; bases unmatched to any gene: 2. CDR3 sequence (DNA): TGTGCCAGCAGGGGGACTAGCGGGGGGCGCACAGATACGCAGTATTTT. Its protein is CASRGTSGGRTDTQYF.

This clonotype was counted ten times or more. In DNA form, the CDR3 reads TGCAGTGCTTCCGGGACTAGCGGTACCTACGAGCAGTACTTC. Translated, it gives CSASGTSGTYEQYF. The chain recombines TRBV20-1 with TRBJ2-7; 11 bases match TRBD2. The CDR3 extends over 14 amino acids. V shed 5 bases, J shed 2 bases, and the junction held 5 bases outside the gene matches. Germline lookup yields CDR1 DFQATT and CDR2 SNEGSKA (reference sequence).

This clonotype was seen ten or more times. The chain carries TRBV30 and TRBJ1-2; unclear D gene. The CDR3 is 12 residues long. Germline CDR1 reads GTSNPN; CDR2 reads SVGIG (reference sequence). V lost 3 bases to trimming and J lost 6 bases, with 11 bases between them. The CDR3 DNA follows: TGTGCCTGGAGCCGGGGAGATGATGGCTACACCTTC. Protein product: CAWSRGDDGYTF. Filled out from reference TRBV30 and TRBJ1-2, the complete variable domain reads SQTIHQWPATLVQPVGSPLSLECTVEGTSNPNLYWYRQAAGRGLQLLFYSVGIGQISSEVPQNLSASRPQDRQFILSSKKLLLSDSGFYLCAWSRGDDGYTFGSGTRLTVV.

This rearrangement joins TRBV27 to TRBJ2-7; 9 nucleotides align to TRBD2. Germline-derived CDR1 and CDR2 are MNHEY and SMNVEV (reference sequence). The CDR3 runs 15 residues. V lost 5 bases and J lost 3; bases outside the gene matches: 8. The CDR3 spells CASSGPSGANYEQYF. In nucleotides, the CDR3 is TGTGCCAGCAGTGGGCCTAGCGGGGCAAACTACGAGCAGTACTTC.

This clonotype was picked up many times. The rearrangement joins TRBV15 to TRBJ2-2; D ambiguous. Per germline, CDR1 LNHNV and CDR2 YYDKDF (reference sequence). The CDR3 has 13 amino acids. V was cut by 0 bases and J by 7 bases, with 6 bases left in between. The CDR3 reads CATSRELVGELFF. CDR3 bases: TGTGCCACCAGCAGAGAGTTGGTCGGGGAGCTGTTTTTT.